This TCR beta chain was retrieved from a study of regulatory T cells in long-lasting Graves disease. Study-wide findings and caveats: TCR diversity was lower in persistent than newly diagnosed Graves' disease.

As for time point: newly diagnosed GD, antithyroid drugs for less than 3 months. Preparation of the TCR library used RNA extracted from PBMCs. Enrollment of patients was through an endocrinology department in Xi'an, China. The TCR beta library used iRepertoire HTBI primers with Arm-PCR amplification of CDR3. TCRdb ran MiXCR on the multiplex PCR reads and lists one entry per CDR3 protein. The sample carries 530,000 or so distinct CDR3 sequences, about 13% recorded once. CDR3 length: 16 residues. In germline, CDR1 is KGHDR, CDR2 SFDVKD. The trim removed 2 bases at V and 4 bases at J, leaving 5 bases unmatched. A word on this clonotype: Its antigen is as yet unknown.

This same sample was also part of a study on T cells in Graves' hyperthyroidism and ophthalmopathy. Per that study: The TCR CDR3 was amplified in a first-round RT-PCR using the HTBI primer set. Expanded thyroid clonotypes (above 0.001) were mostly also found in blood.

The J gene is TRBJ2-1, the V gene TRBV24-1; TRBD2 matches 9 bases. The source of this sequence is a man aged 30 to 45 with Graves disease. The material was peripheral blood mononuclear cells (PBMCs), obtained at new diagnosis, from a patient treated with antithyroid drugs. The CDR3 loop reads CATSDYRGGGYNEQFF. The CDR3 DNA reads TGTGCCACCAGTGATTACCGCGGGGGGGGATACAATGAGCAGTTCTTC.